These T cell receptor beta chains were read from a single sample in a study of blood T cell repertoires in COVID-19. Data came from immunoSEQ multiplex PCR; TCRdb stores just in-frame clones and leaves some out. The profile shows 200,000 to 300,000 clones, 85% to 90% of them singletons. The sample taken for sequencing was PBMCs or T cells enriched from blood (not recorded which). The receptor source for this set is a woman aged 25-40 years who had recovered from COVID-19. Both conserved end residues are part of each CDR3. D genes are given only for firm matches. The size entry is marked missing in some rows and otherwise reads once, few, many or a size class.

clone size | J gene | D gene | V gene | CDR3 length | CDR3 protein | CDR3 DNA
NA | TRBJ2-1 | TRBD1 | TRBV4-2 | 16 | CASSQDSGTGTGEQFF | TGTGCCAGCAGCCAGGACTCCGGGACAGGGACGGGTGAGCAGTTCTTC
NA | TRBJ2-5 | NA | TRBV7-2 | 13 | CASSLELQETQYF | TGTGCCAGCAGCTTAGAATTACAAGAGACCCAGTACTTC
NA | TRBJ1-2 | TRBD1 | TRBV5-4 | 18 | CASSRERDRGQANYGYTF | TGTGCCAGCAGCCGAGAGAGGGACAGGGGACAAGCTAACTATGGCTACACCTTC
NA | TRBJ1-5 | NA | TRBV28 | 15 | CASSSPGNSNQPQHF | TGTGCCAGCAGTTCGCCGGGAAATAGCAATCAGCCCCAGCATTTT
NA | TRBJ2-7 | NA | TRBV28 | 15 | CASRSPGAGAYEQYF | TGTGCCAGCAGGTCCCCAGGCGCAGGGGCCTACGAGCAGTACTTC
NA | TRBJ2-3 | TRBD2 | TRBV19 | 16 | CASSMGGTSGTDTQYF | TGTGCCAGTAGTATGGGCGGGACTAGCGGCACAGATACGCAGTATTTT
NA | TRBJ1-1 | NA | TRBV4-3 | 16 | CASSQGAQGLNTEAFF | TGCGCCAGCAGCCAAGGGGCACAGGGCTTGAACACTGAAGCTTTCTTT
NA | TRBJ2-7 | TRBD1 | TRBV4-1 | 16 | CASSQQGQGLRGEQYF | TGCGCCAGCAGCCAACAAGGACAGGGCCTCCGGGGAGAGCAGTACTTC
once | TRBJ2-7 | NA | TRBV15 | 13 | CATRQDTIYEQYF | TGTGCCACGAGACAGGATACGATCTACGAGCAGTACTTC
NA | TRBJ2-1 | TRBD2 | TRBV5-1 | 13 | CASASGRGNEQFF | TGCGCCAGCGCGAGCGGGAGGGGGAATGAGCAGTTCTTC
NA | TRBJ1-2 | NA | TRBV6-5 | 12 | CASRGEGYGYTF | TGTGCCAGCAGAGGGGAGGGCTATGGCTACACCTTC
NA | TRBJ1-1 | NA | TRBV20-1 | 10 | CSAKTESAFF | TGCAGTGCTAAGACAGAGTCGGCTTTCTTT
NA | TRBJ2-2 | NA | TRBV28 | 17 | CASSNVRRGSFPGELFF | TGTGCCAGCAGTAACGTCAGGCGAGGGAGTTTCCCCGGGGAGCTGTTTTTT
NA | TRBJ2-2 | NA | TRBV7-3 | 15 | CASSSTGVRTGELFF | TGTGCCAGCAGCTCCACGGGAGTCCGCACCGGGGAGCTGTTTTTT
NA | TRBJ2-2 | TRBD2 | TRBV11-2 | 15 | CASRHSGRNTGELFF | TGTGCCAGCAGGCACAGCGGGAGGAACACCGGGGAGCTGTTTTTT
few | TRBJ1-5 | TRBD1 | TRBV2 | 14 | CASSPRQGTQPQHF | TGTGCCAGCAGTCCACGACAGGGAACGCAGCCCCAGCATTTT
NA | TRBJ1-4 | NA | TRBV2 | 15 | CASSESWRANEKLFF | TGTGCCAGCAGTGAAAGCTGGAGGGCTAATGAAAAACTGTTTTTT
NA | TRBJ2-7 | TRBD1 | TRBV28 | 15 | CASSDPGTGTYEQYF | TGTGCCAGCAGTGATCCCGGGACAGGGACCTACGAGCAGTACTTC
NA | TRBJ2-2 | NA | TRBV15 | 14 | CATSRPLGAGELFF | TGTGCCACCAGCAGGCCGCTGGGAGCCGGGGAGCTGTTTTTT
NA | TRBJ1-1 | NA | TRBV4-3 | 14 | CASSQQFLNTEAFF | TGCGCCAGCAGCCAACAGTTCCTGAACACTGAAGCTTTCTTT
few | TRBJ1-5 | NA | TRBV28 | 14 | CASSLQQKDQPQHF | TGTGCCAGCAGTTTGCAACAGAAGGATCAGCCCCAGCATTTT
once | TRBJ1-5 | NA | TRBV28 | 15 | CASSPFGTNNQPQHF | TGTGCCAGCAGTCCATTCGGGACAAATAATCAGCCCCAGCATTTT
NA | TRBJ1-1 | NA | TRBV9 | 15 | CASSVGGSLNTEAFF | TGTGCCAGCAGCGTAGGAGGCAGCTTGAACACTGAAGCTTTCTTT
NA | TRBJ1-2 | TRBD1 | TRBV9 | 13 | CASSGTQGEGYTF | TGTGCCAGCAGCGGAACTCAGGGGGAGGGCTACACCTTC
once | TRBJ1-1 | TRBD1 | TRBV4-3 | 16 | CASSQGTGGLNTEAFF | TGCGCCAGCAGCCAAGGGACAGGGGGCCTGAACACTGAAGCTTTCTTT
NA | TRBJ1-2 | NA | TRBV12-3/TRBV12-4 | 13 | CASTPSGSYGYTF | TGTGCCAGCACCCCTTCCGGGAGCTATGGCTACACCTTC
NA | TRBJ1-2 | NA | TRBV4-3 | 17 | CASSQDRWPGLNYGYTF | TGCGCCAGCAGCCAAGATAGGTGGCCAGGATTAAACTATGGCTACACCTTC
NA | TRBJ2-1 | TRBD2 | TRBV5-1 | 14 | CASRTSGLHDEQFF | TGCGCCAGCAGGACTAGCGGGCTGCACGATGAGCAGTTCTTC
NA | TRBJ1-1 | NA | TRBV7-2 | 16 | CASSLRQDYMNTEAFF | TGTGCCAGCAGCCTACGACAGGATTACATGAACACTGAAGCTTTCTTT
NA | TRBJ2-3 | TRBD2 | TRBV10-3 | 16 | CAIRGGLAGYTDTQYF | TGTGCCATCAGAGGGGGACTAGCGGGTTACACAGATACGCAGTATTTT
NA | TRBJ2-7 | TRBD2 | TRBV18 | 17 | CASSLGTSSINHYEQYF | TGTGCCAGCTCACTCGGGACTAGCTCTATTAACCACTACGAGCAGTACTTC
NA | TRBJ1-1 | NA | TRBV21-1 | 14 | CASSGRGKDTEAFF | TGTGCCAGCAGCGGTCGGGGGAAGGACACTGAAGCTTTCTTT
NA | TRBJ2-2 | TRBD1 | TRBV28 | 15 | CASSRQGEGTGELFF | TGTGCCAGCAGTAGACAGGGGGAGGGGACCGGGGAGCTGTTTTTT
NA | TRBJ1-6 | NA | TRBV6-5 | 16 | CASGYGTQGHNSPLHF | TGTGCCAGCGGTTACGGGACTCAGGGACATAATTCACCCCTCCACTTT
NA | TRBJ1-2 | NA | TRBV6-2/TRBV6-3 | 14 | CASTPEMERAGYTF | TGTGCCAGCACCCCCGAAATGGAGAGGGCCGGCTACACCTTC
NA | TRBJ2-6 | NA | TRBV28 | 19 | CASSSFREKTSYGANVLTF | TGTGCCAGCAGCTCCTTCAGGGAAAAGACTTCATACGGGGCCAACGTCCTGACTTTC
NA | TRBJ1-5 | TRBD1 | TRBV7-6 | 16 | CASSPYSPGQGQPQHF | TGTGCCAGCAGCCCGTATTCTCCGGGACAGGGCCAGCCCCAGCATTTT
once | TRBJ2-5 | NA | TRBV19 | 14 | CASSTQRDGETQYF | TGTGCCAGTAGTACCCAACGAGATGGAGAGACCCAGTACTTC
NA | TRBJ1-3 | NA | TRBV4-2 | 16 | CASSHDRTVSGNTIYF | TGTGCCAGCAGCCACGACAGGACAGTCTCTGGAAACACCATATATTTT
NA | TRBJ1-2 | TRBD1 | TRBV30 | 14 | CAWSGGRGVRGYTF | TGTGCCTGGAGTGGTGGCAGGGGGGTGCGAGGCTACACCTTC
NA | TRBJ2-1 | TRBD2 | TRBV2 | 17 | CASSLRRGGLANNEQFF | TGTGCCAGCAGCTTACGCCGGGGGGGACTAGCCAACAATGAGCAGTTCTTC
NA | TRBJ2-7 | NA | TRBV27 | 9 | CASRWEQYF | TGTGCCTCCAGGTGGGAGCAGTACTTC
NA | TRBJ1-2 | NA | TRBV3-1/TRBV3-2 | 14 | CASSPQGLAYGYTF | TGTGCCAGCAGCCCCCAGGGGCTCGCCTATGGCTACACCTTC
NA | TRBJ2-3 | NA | TRBV18 | 14 | CASSPSLATDTQYF | TGTGCCAGCTCACCCTCACTAGCAACAGATACGCAGTATTTT
NA | TRBJ2-1 | TRBD1 | TRBV9 | 17 | CASSPPETGEAYNEQFF | TGTGCCAGCAGCCCCCCCGAGACAGGGGAGGCCTACAATGAGCAGTTCTTC